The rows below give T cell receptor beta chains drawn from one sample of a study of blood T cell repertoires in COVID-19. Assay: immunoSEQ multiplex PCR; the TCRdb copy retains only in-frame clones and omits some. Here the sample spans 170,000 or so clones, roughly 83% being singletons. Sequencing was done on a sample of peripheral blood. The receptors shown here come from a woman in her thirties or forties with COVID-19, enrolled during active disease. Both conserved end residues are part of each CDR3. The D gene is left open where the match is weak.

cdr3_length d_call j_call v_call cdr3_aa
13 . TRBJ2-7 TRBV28 CASSPLRVGEQYF
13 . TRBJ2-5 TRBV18 CASSRNKRETQYF
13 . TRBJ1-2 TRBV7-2 CASSRRGSYGYTF
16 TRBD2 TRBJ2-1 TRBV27 CASSFTISGPYNEQFF
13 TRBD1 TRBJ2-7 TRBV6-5 CASSYSGQGAHHF
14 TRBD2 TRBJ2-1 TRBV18 CASSPGTSGGEQFF
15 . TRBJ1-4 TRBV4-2 CASSQDGAQDEKLFF
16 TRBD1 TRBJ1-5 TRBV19 CASSPSDRGGNQPQHF
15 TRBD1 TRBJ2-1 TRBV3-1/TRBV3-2 CASSQGDSIYNEQFF
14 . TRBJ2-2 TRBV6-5 CASNWEANTGELFF
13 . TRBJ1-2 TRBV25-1 CASTHGLRNGYTF
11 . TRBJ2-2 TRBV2 CASSESGELFF
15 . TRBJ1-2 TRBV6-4 CASSDSDSSFYGYTF
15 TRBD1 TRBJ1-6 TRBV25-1 CASSARQGVNSPLHF
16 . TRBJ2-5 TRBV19 CASSPQFSGYQETQYF
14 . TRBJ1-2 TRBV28 CASSSGPANYGYTF
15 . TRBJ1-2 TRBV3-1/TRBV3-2 CASSQGALRDYGYTF
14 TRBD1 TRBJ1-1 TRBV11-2 CASSPPRGDRASFF
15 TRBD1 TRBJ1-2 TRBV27 CASSLARGENYGYTF
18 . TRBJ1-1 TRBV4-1 CASSQSGGPGVQNTEAFF
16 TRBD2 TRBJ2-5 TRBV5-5 CASSSPGGRAEETQYF
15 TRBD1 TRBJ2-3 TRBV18 CASSPIQGGTDTQYF
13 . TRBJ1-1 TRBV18 CASSPREGTEAFF
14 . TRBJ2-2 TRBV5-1 CASSPLQGSGELFF
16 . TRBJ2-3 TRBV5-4 CASSLWGRGETDTQYF
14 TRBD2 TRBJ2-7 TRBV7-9 CASSSGLAPYEQYF
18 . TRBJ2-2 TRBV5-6 CASSLGRRLRKRDGELFF
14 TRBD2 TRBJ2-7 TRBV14 CASGGGADSYEQYF
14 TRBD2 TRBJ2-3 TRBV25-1 CASSGSGSVDTQYF
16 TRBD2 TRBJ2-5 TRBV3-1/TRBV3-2 CASSQLGGGLEETQYF
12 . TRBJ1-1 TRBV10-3 CAIGARATEAFF
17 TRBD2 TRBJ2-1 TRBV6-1 CASSEVAAMSGINEQFF
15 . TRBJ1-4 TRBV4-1 CASSQGQGNSEKLFF
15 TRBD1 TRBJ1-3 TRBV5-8 CASSLMDRGGNTIYF
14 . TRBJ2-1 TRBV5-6 CASSWTGTYNEQFF
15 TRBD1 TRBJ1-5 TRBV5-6 CASSSGQGIDQPQHF
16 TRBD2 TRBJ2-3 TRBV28 CASSPTSGRGTDTQYF
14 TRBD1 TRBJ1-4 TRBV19 CASSMGTGPEKLFF
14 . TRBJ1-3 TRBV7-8 CASSPVLTGNTIYF
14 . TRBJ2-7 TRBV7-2 CASSFPGTAGEQYF
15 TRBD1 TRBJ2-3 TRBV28 CASSRQGSSTDTQYF